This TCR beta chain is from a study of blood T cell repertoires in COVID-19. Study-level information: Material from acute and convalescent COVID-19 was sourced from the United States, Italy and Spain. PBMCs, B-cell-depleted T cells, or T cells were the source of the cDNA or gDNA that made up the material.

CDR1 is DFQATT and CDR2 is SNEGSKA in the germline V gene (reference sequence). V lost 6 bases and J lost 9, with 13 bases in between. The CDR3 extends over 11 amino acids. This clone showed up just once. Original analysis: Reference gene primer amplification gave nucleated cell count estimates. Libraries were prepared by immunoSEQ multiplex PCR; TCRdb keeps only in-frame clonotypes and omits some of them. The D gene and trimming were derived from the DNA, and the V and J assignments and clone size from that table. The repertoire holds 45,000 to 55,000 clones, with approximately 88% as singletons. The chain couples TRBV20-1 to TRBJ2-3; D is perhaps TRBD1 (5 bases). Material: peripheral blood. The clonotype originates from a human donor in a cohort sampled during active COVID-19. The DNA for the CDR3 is TGCAGTGCCCCGTCAGGGCGAACGCAGTATTTT. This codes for CSAPSGRTQYF.